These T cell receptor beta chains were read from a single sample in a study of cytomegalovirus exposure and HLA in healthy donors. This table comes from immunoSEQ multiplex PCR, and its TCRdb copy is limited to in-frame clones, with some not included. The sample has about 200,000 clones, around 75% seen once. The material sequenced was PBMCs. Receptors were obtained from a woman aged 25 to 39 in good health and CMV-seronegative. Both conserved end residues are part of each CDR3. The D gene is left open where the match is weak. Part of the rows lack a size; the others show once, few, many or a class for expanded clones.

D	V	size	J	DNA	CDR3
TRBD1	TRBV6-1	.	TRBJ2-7	TGTGCCAGCCTGAGGGGGACAGGAGCCTACGAGCAGTACTTC	CASLRGTGAYEQYF
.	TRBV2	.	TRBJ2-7	TGTGCCAGCAGCGTAGGGGTATCCTACGAGCAGTACTTC	CASSVGVSYEQYF
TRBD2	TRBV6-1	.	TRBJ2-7	TGTGCCAGCAGTGAGCCGGGACTACCTAGGGACGAGCAGTACTTC	CASSEPGLPRDEQYF
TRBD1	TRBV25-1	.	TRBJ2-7	TGTGCCAGCAGTGAATATATGACAGGGGGTTGGGAGGAGCAGTACTTC	CASSEYMTGGWEEQYF
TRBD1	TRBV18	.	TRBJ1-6	TGTGCCAGCTCACTCGACAGGGAGTATTCACCCCTCCACTTT	CASSLDREYSPLHF
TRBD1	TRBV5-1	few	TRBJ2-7	TGCGCCAGCAGCTGGGGGACAGTCGAGGCCTACGAGCAGTACTTC	CASSWGTVEAYEQYF
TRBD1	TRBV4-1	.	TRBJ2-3	TGCGCCAGCAGCCATCCTATCTCGGCCGGGACAGGGGGAGATACGCAGTATTTT	CASSHPISAGTGGDTQYF
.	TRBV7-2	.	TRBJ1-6	TGTGCCAGCAGCCCAGAGGGGGGGCGGCCACCCCTCCACTTT	CASSPEGGRPPLHF
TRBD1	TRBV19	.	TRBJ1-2	TGTGCCAGTAGTACCGCGACAGGGGGGATTGGAGGCTACACCTTC	CASSTATGGIGGYTF
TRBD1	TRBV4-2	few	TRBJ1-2	TGTGCCAGCAGCCGGGGAGGACAGGGATACTATGGCTACACCTTC	CASSRGGQGYYGYTF
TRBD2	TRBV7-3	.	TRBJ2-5	TGTGCCAGCAGCGTCAATAGCGGGGGGGCGGAGACCCAGTACTTC	CASSVNSGGAETQYF
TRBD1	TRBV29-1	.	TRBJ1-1	TGCAGCGTTGAAGAGGACAGGTGGGACACTGAAGCTTTCTTT	CSVEEDRWDTEAFF
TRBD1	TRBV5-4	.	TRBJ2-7	TGTGCCGTAACTGGACAGGGCCTCTACGAGCAGTACTTC	CAVTGQGLYEQYF
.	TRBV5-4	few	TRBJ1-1	TGTGCCAGCAGCCTGGGAGGACCAGGGACTGAAGCTTTCTTT	CASSLGGPGTEAFF
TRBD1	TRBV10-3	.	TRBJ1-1	TGTGCCATCAGAGGACAGGGCAACACTGAAGCTTTCTTT	CAIRGQGNTEAFF
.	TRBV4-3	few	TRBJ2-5	TGCGCCAGCAGCCCTAGGGGCGGGACCCAAGAGACCCAGTACTTC	CASSPRGGTQETQYF
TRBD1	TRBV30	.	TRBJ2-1	TGTGCCTGGTCCCGGGACAGGGGGCTTAGCGAGCAGTTCTTC	CAWSRDRGLSEQFF
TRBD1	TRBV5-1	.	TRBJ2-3	TGCGCCAGCAGCCGGGGACAGGGGGGCACAGATACGCAGTATTTT	CASSRGQGGTDTQYF
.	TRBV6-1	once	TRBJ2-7	TGTGCCAGCAGTGAACCCCCCGGACTGTCATCCTACGAGCAGTACTTC	CASSEPPGLSSYEQYF
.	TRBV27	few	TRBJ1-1	TGTGCCAGCAGTTTCTCCGCGGGGTTTGAAGCTTTCTTT	CASSFSAGFEAFF
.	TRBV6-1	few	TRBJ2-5	TGTGCCAGCAGTTCAGCGGTCCAAGAGACCCAGTACTTC	CASSSAVQETQYF
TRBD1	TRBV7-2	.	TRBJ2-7	TGTGCCAGCAGCCCCAAGGGACAGGGGGCGCGATACGAGCAGTACTTC	CASSPKGQGARYEQYF
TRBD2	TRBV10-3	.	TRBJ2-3	TGTGCCATCAGTGCCGGGGGGGCATCGGATACGCAGTATTTT	CAISAGGASDTQYF
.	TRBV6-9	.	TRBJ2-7	TGTGCCAGCAGTTATTCGACAGGAGCCTACGAGCAGTACTTC	CASSYSTGAYEQYF
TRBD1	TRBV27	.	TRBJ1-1	TGTGCCAGCAGTTTCAGGGGGCAAATTACTGAAGCTTTCTTT	CASSFRGQITEAFF
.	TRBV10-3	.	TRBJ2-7	TGTGCCATCAGTGACGACCCGAGTTCGGGAGAGCAGTACTTC	CAISDDPSSGEQYF
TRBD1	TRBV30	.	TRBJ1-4	TGTGCCTGGAAAAAGGGACAGTTCCAGGAAAAACTGTTTTTT	CAWKKGQFQEKLFF
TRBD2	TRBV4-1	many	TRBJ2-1	TGCGCCAGCAGCCAGGGGACTAGCGACCACGAGCAGTTCTTC	CASSQGTSDHEQFF
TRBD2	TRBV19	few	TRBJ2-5	TGTGCCAGTAGTATGGAGGCTAGCGGGGGAACAAAAGAGACCCAGTACTTC	CASSMEASGGTKETQYF
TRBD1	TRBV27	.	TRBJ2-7	TGTGCCAGCAGTCCGACAGGGTTGGACGAGCAGTACTTC	CASSPTGLDEQYF
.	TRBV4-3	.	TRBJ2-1	TGCGCCAGCAGCCAAGACCGCGCTGGGGGCGGGAGTTACAATGAGCAGTTCTTC	CASSQDRAGGGSYNEQFF
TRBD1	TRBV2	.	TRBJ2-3	TGTGCCAGTGACGGACAGGTCTCCACAGATACGCAGTATTTT	CASDGQVSTDTQYF
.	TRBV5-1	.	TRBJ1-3	TGCGCCAGCAGCTTTGAGGGATTCTCTGGAAACACCATATATTTT	CASSFEGFSGNTIYF
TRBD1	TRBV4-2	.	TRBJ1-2	TGTGCCAGCAGCAGTAAACAGGGGGCGCGATACGGGGGCTACACCTTC	CASSSKQGARYGGYTF
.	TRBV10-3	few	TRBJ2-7	TGTGCCATCAGCAAGGACAGCCCGTACGAGCAGTACTTC	CAISKDSPYEQYF
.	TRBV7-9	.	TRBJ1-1	TGTGCCAGCAGCCGGGACTGGGAAGCTTTCTTT	CASSRDWEAFF
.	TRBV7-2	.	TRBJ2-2	TGTGCCAGCACGTCTTCCCCGTCCGGGGAGCTGTTTTTT	CASTSSPSGELFF
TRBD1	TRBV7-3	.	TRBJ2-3	TGTACCAGCAGCTTTCTTGGGACAGGGGGCACAGATACGCAGTATTTT	CTSSFLGTGGTDTQYF
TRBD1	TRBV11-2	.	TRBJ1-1	TGTGCCAGCAGCAGACTGCGGGACAGACGTACTGAAGCTTTCTTT	CASSRLRDRRTEAFF
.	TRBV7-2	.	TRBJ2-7	TGTGCCAGCAGCACGGACACCGGCTCCTACGAGCAGTACTTC	CASSTDTGSYEQYF
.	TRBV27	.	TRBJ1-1	TGTGCCAGCCCGAGGTGGGACACTGAAGCTTTCTTT	CASPRWDTEAFF
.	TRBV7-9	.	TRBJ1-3	TGTGCCAGCAGCCACGGGACAAGCTCTGGAAACACCATATATTTT	CASSHGTSSGNTIYF
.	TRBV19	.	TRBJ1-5	TGTGCCAGTAAGGAGGAGGGAATAGGGAGCAATCAGCCCCAGCATTTT	CASKEEGIGSNQPQHF
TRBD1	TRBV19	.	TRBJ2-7	TGTGCCAGTACTCCCGGACAGGGACCCTACGAGCAGTACTTC	CASTPGQGPYEQYF
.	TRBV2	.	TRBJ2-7	TGTGCCAGCAGTGTTCCCCGGGACAACCGAATTTCCTACGAGCAGTACTTC	CASSVPRDNRISYEQYF
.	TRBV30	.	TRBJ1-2	TGTGCCTGGGCCGGGACTGCGGATGGCTACACCTTC	CAWAGTADGYTF
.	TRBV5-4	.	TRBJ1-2	TGTGCCAGCAGTTCTTTCTTGACAGCCTCTAACTATGGCTACACCTTC	CASSSFLTASNYGYTF
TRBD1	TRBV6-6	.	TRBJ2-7	TGTGCCAGCAGTTACGGGACAGGGAGGGACGAGCAGTACTTC	CASSYGTGRDEQYF
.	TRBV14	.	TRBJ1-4	TGTGCCAGCAGCCACGGAGGGTTAATGGAAAAACTGTTTTTT	CASSHGGLMEKLFF
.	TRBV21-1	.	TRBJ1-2	TGTGCCGGATGGACTGTGTGCGGCTACACCTTC	CAGWTVCGYTF
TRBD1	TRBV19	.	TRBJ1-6	TGTGCCAGTAGTATGGGGCAGGGGGGAAATTCACCCCTCCACTTT	CASSMGQGGNSPLHF
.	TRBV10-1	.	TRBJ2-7	TGCGCCAGCAGTGGAATCGAGAGCTACGAGCAGTACTTC	CASSGIESYEQYF
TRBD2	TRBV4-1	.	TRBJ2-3	TGCGCCAGCAGGGGACTAGCGGGAGGCCTCCTTAGCACAGATACGCAGTATTTT	CASRGLAGGLLSTDTQYF
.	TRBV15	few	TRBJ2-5	TGTGCCACCAGCGGAGTAAACCCAGGGGAGACCCAGTACTTC	CATSGVNPGETQYF
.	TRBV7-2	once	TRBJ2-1	TGTGCCAGCAGCTTCCGCTCGCAGGGATACAATGAGCAGTTCTTC	CASSFRSQGYNEQFF
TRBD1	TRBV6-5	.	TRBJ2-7	TGTGCCAGCAGTTACTCCCGGACAGGCTTATCCTACGAGCAGTACTTC	CASSYSRTGLSYEQYF